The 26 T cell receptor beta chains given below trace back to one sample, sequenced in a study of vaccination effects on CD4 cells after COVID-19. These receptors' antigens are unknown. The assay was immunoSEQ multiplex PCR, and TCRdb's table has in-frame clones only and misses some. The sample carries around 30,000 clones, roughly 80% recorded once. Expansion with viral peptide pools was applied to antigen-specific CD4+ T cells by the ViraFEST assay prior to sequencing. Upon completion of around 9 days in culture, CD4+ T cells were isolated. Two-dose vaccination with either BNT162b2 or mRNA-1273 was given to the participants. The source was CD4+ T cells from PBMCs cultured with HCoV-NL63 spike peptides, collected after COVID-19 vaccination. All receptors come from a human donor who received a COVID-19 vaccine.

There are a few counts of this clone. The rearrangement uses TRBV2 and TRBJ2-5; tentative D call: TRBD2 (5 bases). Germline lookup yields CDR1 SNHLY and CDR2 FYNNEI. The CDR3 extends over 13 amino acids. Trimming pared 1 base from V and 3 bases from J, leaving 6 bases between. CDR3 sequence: CASSEGREETQYF. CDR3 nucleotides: TGTGCCAGCAGTGAAGGGCGGGAAGAGACCCAGTACTTC.

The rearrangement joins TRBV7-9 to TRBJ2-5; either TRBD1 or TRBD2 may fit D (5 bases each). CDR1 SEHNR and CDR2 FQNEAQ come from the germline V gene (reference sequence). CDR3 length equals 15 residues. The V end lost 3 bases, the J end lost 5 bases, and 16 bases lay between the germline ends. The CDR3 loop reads CASSLNRWGFETQYF. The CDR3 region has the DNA TGTGCCAGCAGCTTGAATAGATGGGGGTTTGAGACCCAGTACTTC.

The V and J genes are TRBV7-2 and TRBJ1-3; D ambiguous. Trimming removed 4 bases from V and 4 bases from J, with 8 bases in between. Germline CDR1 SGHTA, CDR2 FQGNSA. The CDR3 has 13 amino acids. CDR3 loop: CASSSLAGNTIYF. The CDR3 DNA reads TGTGCCAGCAGCTCTCTGGCCGGAAACACCATATATTTT.

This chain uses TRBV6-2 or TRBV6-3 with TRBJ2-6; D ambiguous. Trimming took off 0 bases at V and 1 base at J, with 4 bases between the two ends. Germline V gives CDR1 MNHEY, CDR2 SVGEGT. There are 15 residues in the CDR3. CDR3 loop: CASSYSPSGANVLTF. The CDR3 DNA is TGTGCCAGCAGTTACTCCCCATCTGGGGCCAACGTCCTGACTTTC.

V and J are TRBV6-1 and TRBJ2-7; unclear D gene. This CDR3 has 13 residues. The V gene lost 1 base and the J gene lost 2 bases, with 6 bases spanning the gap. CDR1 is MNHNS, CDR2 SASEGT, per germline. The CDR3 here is CASSEGLPYEQYF. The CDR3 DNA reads TGTGCCAGCAGTGAAGGACTTCCCTACGAGCAGTACTTC.

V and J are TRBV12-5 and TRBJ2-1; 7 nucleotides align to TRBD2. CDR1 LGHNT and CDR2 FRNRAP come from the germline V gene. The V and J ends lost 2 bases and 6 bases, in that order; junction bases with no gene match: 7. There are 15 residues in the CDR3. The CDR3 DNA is TGTGCTAGTGGTTTGATTCCGACTAGCACCAATGAGCAGTTCTTC. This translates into CASGLIPTSTNEQFF.

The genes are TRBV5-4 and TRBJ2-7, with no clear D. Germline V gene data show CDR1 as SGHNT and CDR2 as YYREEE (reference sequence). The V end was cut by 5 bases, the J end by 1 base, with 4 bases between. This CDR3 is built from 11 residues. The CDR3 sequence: CASSNSYEQYF. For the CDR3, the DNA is TGTGCCAGCAGTAATTCCTACGAGCAGTACTTC.

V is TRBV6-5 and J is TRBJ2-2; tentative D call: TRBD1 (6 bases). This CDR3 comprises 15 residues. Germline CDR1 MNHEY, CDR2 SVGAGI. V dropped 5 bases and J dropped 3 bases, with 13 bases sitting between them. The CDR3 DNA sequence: TGTGCCAGCAGTAGACGACAGGTTTACACCGGGGAGCTGTTTTTT. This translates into CASSRRQVYTGELFF.

DNA of the CDR3: TGTGCCAGCAGCCAACGGGGGGGCCGTTTCGGGGAGCTGTTTTTT. The encoded protein is CASSQRGGRFGELFF. V is TRBV7-2 and J is TRBJ2-2; 8 bases are a match to TRBD2. The V gene end was trimmed by 5 bases and the J gene end by 7 bases; junction bases not matched to a gene: 9. CDR3 length equals 15 residues. CDR1 and CDR2 (germline): SGHTA, FQGNSA.

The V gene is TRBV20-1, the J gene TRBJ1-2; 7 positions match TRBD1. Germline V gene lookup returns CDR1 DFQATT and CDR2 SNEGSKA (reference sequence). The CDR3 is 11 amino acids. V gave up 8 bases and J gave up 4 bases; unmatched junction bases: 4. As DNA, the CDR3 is TGCAGTTCCCGACAGGGCTATGGCTACACCTTC. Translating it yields CSSRQGYGYTF.

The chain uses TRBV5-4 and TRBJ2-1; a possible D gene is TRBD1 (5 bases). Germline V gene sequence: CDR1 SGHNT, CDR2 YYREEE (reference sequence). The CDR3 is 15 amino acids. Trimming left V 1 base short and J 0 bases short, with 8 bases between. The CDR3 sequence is CASSLQGGSYNEQFF. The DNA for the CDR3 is TGTGCCAGCAGCTTGCAGGGCGGCTCCTACAATGAGCAGTTCTTC.

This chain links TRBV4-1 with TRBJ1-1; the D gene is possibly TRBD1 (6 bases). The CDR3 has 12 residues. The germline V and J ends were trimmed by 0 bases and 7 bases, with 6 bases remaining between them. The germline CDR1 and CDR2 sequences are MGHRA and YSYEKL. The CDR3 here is CASSQETGEAFF. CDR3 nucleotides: TGCGCCAGCAGCCAAGAGACAGGTGAAGCTTTCTTT.

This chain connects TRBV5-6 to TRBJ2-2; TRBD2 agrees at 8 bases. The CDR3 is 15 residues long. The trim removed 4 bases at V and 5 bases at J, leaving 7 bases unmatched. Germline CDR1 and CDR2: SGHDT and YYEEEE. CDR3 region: CASSDGLAGTGELFF. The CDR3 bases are TGTGCCAGCAGCGACGGTTTAGCGGGAACCGGGGAGCTGTTTTTT.

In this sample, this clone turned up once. Here the CDR3 reads CASSQREWGNIQYF. The CDR3 DNA reads as TGTGCCAGCAGCCAGCGGGAGTGGGGAAACATTCAGTACTTC. The chain couples TRBV11-2 to TRBJ2-4; 8 nucleotides agree with TRBD2. J gave up 6 bases and V 5 bases, and 6 bases lay outside the gene matches. Looked up from germline, CDR1 is SGHAT and CDR2 is FQNNGV. The CDR3 is 14 residues long.

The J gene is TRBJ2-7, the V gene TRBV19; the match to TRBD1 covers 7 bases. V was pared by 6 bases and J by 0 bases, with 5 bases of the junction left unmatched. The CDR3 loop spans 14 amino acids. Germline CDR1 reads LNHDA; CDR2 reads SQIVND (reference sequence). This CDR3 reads CASRDRESSYEQYF. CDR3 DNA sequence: TGTGCCAGTAGAGACAGGGAAAGCTCCTACGAGCAGTACTTC. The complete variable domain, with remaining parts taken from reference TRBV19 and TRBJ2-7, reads DGGITQSPKYLFRKEGQNVTLSCEQNLNHDAMYWYRQDPGQGLRLIYYSQIVNDFQKGDIAEGYSVSREKKESFPLTVTSAQKNPTAFYLCASRDRESSYEQYFGPGTRLTVT.

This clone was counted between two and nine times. The CDR3 DNA is TGTGCCAGCAGTGTAGTGGGGGACACCGGGGAGCTGTTTTTT. This codes for CASSVVGDTGELFF. V gene TRBV6-4 combines with J gene TRBJ2-2; D may be TRBD1 or TRBD2 (5 bases each). CDR1 and CDR2 (germline): MRHNA, SNTAGT. The ends were cut back, 4 bases at V and 3 bases at J, with 9 bases in the middle. CDR3 length equals 14 residues.

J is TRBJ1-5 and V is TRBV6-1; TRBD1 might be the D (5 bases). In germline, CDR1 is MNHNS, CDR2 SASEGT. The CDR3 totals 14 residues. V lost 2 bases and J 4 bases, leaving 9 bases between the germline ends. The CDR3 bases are TGTGCCAGCAGTGAATTTCGGGGGAATCAGCCCCAGCATTTT. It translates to CASSEFRGNQPQHF.

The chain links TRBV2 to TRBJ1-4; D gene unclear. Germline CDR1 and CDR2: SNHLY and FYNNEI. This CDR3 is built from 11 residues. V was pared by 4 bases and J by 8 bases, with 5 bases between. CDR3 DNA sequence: TGTGCCAGCAGTGGACAAGAAAAACTGTTTTTT. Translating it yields CASSGQEKLFF.

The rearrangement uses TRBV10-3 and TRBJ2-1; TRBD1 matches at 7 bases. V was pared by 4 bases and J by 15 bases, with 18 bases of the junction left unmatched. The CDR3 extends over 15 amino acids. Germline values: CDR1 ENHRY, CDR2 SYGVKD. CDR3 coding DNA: TGTGCCATCAGTGCCCCGGGACAGTTATTTAGTGTTAGGTTCTTC. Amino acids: CAISAPGQLFSVRFF.

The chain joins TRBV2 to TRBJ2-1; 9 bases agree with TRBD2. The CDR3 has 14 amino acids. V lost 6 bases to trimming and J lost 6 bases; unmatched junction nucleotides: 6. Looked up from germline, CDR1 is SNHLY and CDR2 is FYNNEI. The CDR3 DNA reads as TGTGCCAGCAGGGAAACTAGCGGGCGCAATGAGCAGTTCTTC. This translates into CASRETSGRNEQFF.

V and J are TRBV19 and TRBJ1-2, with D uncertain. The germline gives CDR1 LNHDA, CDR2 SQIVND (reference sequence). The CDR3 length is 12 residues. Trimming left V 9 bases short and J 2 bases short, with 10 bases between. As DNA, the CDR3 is TGTGCCAGCTCCTTTCAAAACTATGGCTACACCTTC. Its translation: CASSFQNYGYTF.

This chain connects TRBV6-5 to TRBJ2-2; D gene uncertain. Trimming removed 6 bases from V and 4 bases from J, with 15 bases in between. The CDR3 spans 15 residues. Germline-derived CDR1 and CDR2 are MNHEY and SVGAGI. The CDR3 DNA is TGTGCCAGCAGACACCGTTCAGGCGGCACCGGGGAGCTGTTTTTT. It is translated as CASRHRSGGTGELFF.

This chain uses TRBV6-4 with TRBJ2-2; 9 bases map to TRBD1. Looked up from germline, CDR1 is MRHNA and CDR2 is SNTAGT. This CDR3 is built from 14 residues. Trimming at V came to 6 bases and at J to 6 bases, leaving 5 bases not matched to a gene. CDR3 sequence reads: CASRRDRAAGELFF. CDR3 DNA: TGTGCCAGCAGGAGGGACAGGGCGGCCGGGGAGCTGTTTTTT.

The CDR3 DNA reads as TGCAGCGGGGGGACTAGCGGGGTCAGGAATGAGCAGTTCTTC. Encoded protein: CSGGTSGVRNEQFF. The chain combines TRBV29-1 with TRBJ2-1; TRBD2 matches at 13 bases. CDR3 length: 14 amino acids. J gave up 7 bases and V 7 bases, and 7 bases lay outside the gene matches. Germline CDR1 SQVTM, CDR2 ANQGSEA.

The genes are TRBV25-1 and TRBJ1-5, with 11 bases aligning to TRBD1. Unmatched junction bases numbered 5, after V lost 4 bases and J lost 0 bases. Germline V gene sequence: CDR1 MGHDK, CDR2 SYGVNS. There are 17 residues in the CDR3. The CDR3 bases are TGTGCCAGCAGTGGGGGACAGGGGGAGGATAGCAATCAGCCCCAGCATTTT. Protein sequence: CASSGGQGEDSNQPQHF.

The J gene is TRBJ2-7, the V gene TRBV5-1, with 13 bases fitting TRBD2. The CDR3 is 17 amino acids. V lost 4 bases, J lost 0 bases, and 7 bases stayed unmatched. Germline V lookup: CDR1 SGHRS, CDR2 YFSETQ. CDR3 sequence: CASSIRTSGGNSYEQYF. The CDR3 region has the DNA TGCGCCAGCAGCATTAGGACTAGCGGGGGCAACTCCTACGAGCAGTACTTC.